This T cell receptor (beta chain) originates from a study of shared clonotypes between healthy human individuals. It was CD45RO-negative cells, positively selected for CCR7, that made up naive CD8 cells, with terminally differentiated effector memory CD45RA+ cells excluded. Between the trimmed V and J ends, which lost 3 bases and 2 bases, there was a span of 14 bases. CDR1 and CDR2 from the germline V gene are MGHRA and YSYEKL. CDR3 length: 15 residues. Libraries were prepared by immunoSEQ multiplex PCR; TCRdb keeps only in-frame clonotypes and omits some of them. The table lists about 2.1 million clones, 85% to 95% of them singletons.

The rearrangement uses TRBV4-1 and TRBJ2-7, with D tentatively TRBD1 or TRBD2 (5 bases each). Specimen: naive CD8+ T cells from PBMCs. This TCR was sampled from a man between 18 and 35 years old in good health. Some clones in this sample may be carry-over from other donors' samples. CDR3 residues: CASSHTGTAAYEQYF. CDR3 nucleotide sequence: TGCGCCAGCAGCCACACCGGGACGGCAGCCTACGAGCAGTACTTC.